These T cell receptor beta chains were read from a single sample in a study of blood T cell repertoires in COVID-19. Only in-frame clones appear in the TCRdb table, and some are missing; sequencing was by immunoSEQ multiplex PCR. The sample has about 230,000 clones, approximately 90% seen once. What was sequenced was peripheral blood. All receptors derive from a middle-aged man with COVID-19, enrolled during active disease. Each CDR3 is given with its conserved first and last residue. The D gene is left open where the match is weak. Clone size is shown for a subset of rows, as once, few, many or a class of expanded clone.

TRBJ2-2,TRBV2,-,TRBD1,13,TGTGCCAGCAGTGAGACAGGGACCGGGGAGCTGTTTTTT,CASSETGTGELFF
TRBJ1-2,TRBV9,-,-,15,TGTGCCAGCAGCGTAGGGACAGCCCTAGGGCCTGACTACACCTTC,CASSVGTALGPDYTF
TRBJ2-7,TRBV6-1,-,TRBD1,15,TGTGCCAGCAGTGAAGCGACAGGGGAAACCTACGAGCAGTACTTC,CASSEATGETYEQYF
TRBJ1-2,TRBV6-5,-,-,13,TGTGCCAGCAGTTACTCGAGAATTGATGGCTACACCTTC,CASSYSRIDGYTF
TRBJ1-1,TRBV6-2/TRBV6-3,-,-,14,TGTGCCAGCAGTTACTCGAGTCGGAACACTGAAGCTTTCTTT,CASSYSSRNTEAFF
TRBJ1-4,TRBV28,-,TRBD1,16,TGTGCCAGCAGTTCCGGACAGGGCCAGTCTTATGAAAAACTGTTTTTT,CASSSGQGQSYEKLFF
TRBJ2-1,TRBV7-2,-,-,15,TGTGCCAGCAGCTTAGGCAGGGGAGGGGACAATGAGCAGTTCTTC,CASSLGRGGDNEQFF
TRBJ1-5,TRBV6-1,-,-,13,TGTGCCAGCAGTGAAGCGCGAAATCAGCCCCAGCATTTT,CASSEARNQPQHF
TRBJ1-3,TRBV7-9,once,TRBD1,14,TGTGCCAGCAGCTCCGGGACAGGGGAATTCACCATATATTTT,CASSSGTGEFTIYF
TRBJ2-3,TRBV4-3,-,-,15,TGCGCCAGCAGCCAATCAGGGTCGGGCACAGATACGCAGTATTTT,CASSQSGSGTDTQYF
TRBJ2-6,TRBV15,-,-,19,TGTGCCACCAGCAGAGATTATGGTGCAGGTCTCTCTGGGGCCAACGTCCTGACTTTC,CATSRDYGAGLSGANVLTF
TRBJ1-2,TRBV5-5,-,-,13,TGTGCCAGCAGCTTGGCCTCAGGGGCCGGCTACACCTTC,CASSLASGAGYTF
TRBJ2-1,TRBV4-1,-,TRBD1,16,TGCGCCAGCAGCCAAGGGAGACAGGGCTCCTACAATGAGCAGTTCTTC,CASSQGRQGSYNEQFF
TRBJ2-2,TRBV5-6,-,-,16,TGTGCCAGCAGCCCCTCGGGCAGGGCGAACACCGGGGAGCTGTTTTTT,CASSPSGRANTGELFF
TRBJ2-7,TRBV5-1,few,TRBD1,16,TGCGCCAGCAGCTTACAGCCGGGACAGGGAGCCTACGAGCAGTACTTC,CASSLQPGQGAYEQYF
TRBJ1-1,TRBV28,-,-,12,TGTGCCACCGGGAGGGGGAACACTGAAGCTTTCTTT,CATGRGNTEAFF
TRBJ1-1,TRBV6-1,-,TRBD1,14,TGTGCCAGCAGTGAAGCAGGGGGCAGCACTGAAGCTTTCTTT,CASSEAGGSTEAFF
TRBJ1-5,TRBV5-6,few,TRBD1,17,TGTGCCAGCAGCTTGAGTAGGGGTGGACAGGGCAATCAGCCCCAGCATTTT,CASSLSRGGQGNQPQHF
TRBJ1-1,TRBV30,-,-,13,TGTGCCTGGAGTAGAGATTTGAACACTGAAGCTTTCTTT,CAWSRDLNTEAFF
TRBJ2-2,TRBV4-2,-,-,13,TGTGCCAGCAGCCCGACAGGAACCGGGGAGCTGTTTTTT,CASSPTGTGELFF
TRBJ2-1,TRBV7-6,-,-,16,TGTGCCAGCACCCCTCTTGGCGGGATGGGAGCCGATGAGCAGTTCTTC,CASTPLGGMGADEQFF
TRBJ1-4,TRBV7-8,-,-,16,TGTGCCAGCAGCTTAGGATGGAGATTTGCTAATGAAAAACTGTTTTTT,CASSLGWRFANEKLFF
TRBJ2-5,TRBV27,once,TRBD1,14,TGTGCCAGCAAGCCGGGACAGGGGCAAGAGACCCAGTACTTC,CASKPGQGQETQYF
TRBJ2-3,TRBV28,once,TRBD2,15,TGTGCCAGCAGTTTATGGTCCAGCGGGATTGATACGCAGTATTTT,CASSLWSSGIDTQYF
TRBJ1-2,TRBV9,-,TRBD1,16,TGTGCCAGCAGTATAAGTCACAGGGGGCAGGGCTATGGCTACACCTTC,CASSISHRGQGYGYTF
TRBJ2-7,TRBV6-5,-,-,13,TGTGCCAGCAGTTCTGCTACGGTTGGCGAGCAGTACTTC,CASSSATVGEQYF
TRBJ2-4,TRBV7-9,-,TRBD2,19,TGTGCCAGCAGCTCCGGGACTAGCGGGAGGGCCTTATCCAAAAACATTCAGTACTTC,CASSSGTSGRALSKNIQYF
TRBJ2-1,TRBV7-8,-,TRBD2,16,TGTGCCAGCAGCAATTTTGCGGGGGTACGGTTCAATGAGCAGTTCTTC,CASSNFAGVRFNEQFF
TRBJ1-1,TRBV5-1,few,TRBD1,13,TGCGCCAGCAGTGACAGGGTGAACACTGAAGCTTTCTTT,CASSDRVNTEAFF
TRBJ2-2,TRBV6-5,-,-,14,TGTGCCAGCATACAGCCGGCGAGCACCGGGGAGCTGTTTTTT,CASIQPASTGELFF
TRBJ2-3,TRBV7-9,few,-,14,TGTGCCAGCAGCCCAGTCGCGGGAACAGATACGCAGTATTTT,CASSPVAGTDTQYF
TRBJ2-5,TRBV5-1,-,TRBD2,14,TGCGCCAGCAGTCATCCGGGACTACAAGAGACCCAGTACTTC,CASSHPGLQETQYF
TRBJ2-7,TRBV21-1,-,-,15,TGTGCCAGCAGCAACGGGCCTCGGAGGCATAGCGAGCAGTACTTC,CASSNGPRRHSEQYF
TRBJ2-3,TRBV6-1,-,TRBD2,14,TGTGCCAGCAGTGATAGGACTAGCGGAAGTACGCAGTATTTT,CASSDRTSGSTQYF
TRBJ2-1,TRBV28,once,TRBD2,15,TGTGCCAGCAGAACAGCGGGGGGGTTATTAAATGAGCAGTTCTTC,CASRTAGGLLNEQFF
TRBJ2-7,TRBV4-2,-,TRBD1,15,TGTGCCAGCAGCCAAGGGACAGGGTTGCCCTACGAGCAGTACTTC,CASSQGTGLPYEQYF
TRBJ1-2,TRBV12-5,-,-,14,TGTGCTAGTGGTTTGGGGGGCCCTAACTATGGCTACACCTTC,CASGLGGPNYGYTF
TRBJ2-1,TRBV6-5,once,TRBD1,16,TGTGCCAGCAGTTACTTCATCCAGGGGGTAAACAATGAGCAGTTCTTC,CASSYFIQGVNNEQFF
TRBJ2-7,TRBV28,-,TRBD1,15,TGTGCCAGCAGCCCCGGGGCAGGGGGCTTCTACGAGCAGTACTTC,CASSPGAGGFYEQYF
TRBJ2-5,TRBV11-1,-,-,11,TGTGCCAGCAGCCGAGGAGAGACCCAGTACTTC,CASSRGETQYF
TRBJ2-7,TRBV18,-,-,13,TGTGCCAGCTCACCCCTGGCGGCGGACGAGCAGTACTTC,CASSPLAADEQYF
TRBJ1-5,TRBV14,-,TRBD1,14,TGTGCCAGCAGCCGGGACAGGGTTTATCAGCCCCAGCATTTT,CASSRDRVYQPQHF
TRBJ1-6,TRBV24-1,-,TRBD1,17,TGTGCCACCAGTGACGACAGGGGGAAGACCTATAATTCACCCCTCCACTTT,CATSDDRGKTYNSPLHF
TRBJ2-1,TRBV19,-,TRBD2,16,TGTGCCAGTACTCACCAGGTAGCGGGGGGCCACAATGAGCAGTTCTTC,CASTHQVAGGHNEQFF
TRBJ2-1,TRBV6-2/TRBV6-3,-,-,15,TGTGCCAGCAGTAGGAACCCGCCGGGTTACAATGAGCAGTTCTTC,CASSRNPPGYNEQFF
TRBJ1-2,TRBV6-5,few,-,14,TGTGCCAGCATGGGGGGTTGGGGTGTCGTGGGCTACACCTTC,CASMGGWGVVGYTF
TRBJ2-1,TRBV5-4,-,-,17,TGTGCCAGCAGCTTGAACCTCCTTAGTTCCTCCTACAATGAGCAGTTCTTC,CASSLNLLSSSYNEQFF
TRBJ1-5,TRBV28,-,-,16,TGTGCCAGCAGTTTATGGACAGATTATAGCAATCAGCCCCAGCATTTT,CASSLWTDYSNQPQHF
TRBJ2-1,TRBV4-2,-,-,18,TGTGCCAGCAGCCAAGATTCTCGGGACATCAGCTCCTACAATGAGCAGTTCTTC,CASSQDSRDISSYNEQFF
TRBJ2-2,TRBV5-4,many,-,12,TGTGCCAGCAGCTTGGTTCGCGGGGAGCTGTTTTTT,CASSLVRGELFF
TRBJ2-1,TRBV7-2,once,TRBD1,17,TGTGCCAGCAGCTTAGCTACAGGGACAGGGGCACTTCTGGAGCAGTTCTTC,CASSLATGTGALLEQFF
TRBJ2-5,TRBV7-3,once,TRBD1,13,TGTGCCAGCAGCCTGGACAGGGAGAAGACCCAGTACTTC,CASSLDREKTQYF
TRBJ2-1,TRBV7-9,-,-,17,TGTGCCAGCAGCTTAACTCGTTTGGCGGGGCAAGACAATGAGCAGTTCTTC,CASSLTRLAGQDNEQFF
TRBJ2-7,TRBV18,-,-,14,TGTGCCAGCTCACCAGGGGCCTTAGGAGACGAGCAGTACTTC,CASSPGALGDEQYF
TRBJ1-2,TRBV28,-,TRBD1,13,TGTGCCAGCACTAAGGGACAGAAATATGGCTACACCTTC,CASTKGQKYGYTF
TRBJ2-7,TRBV2,-,TRBD1,13,TGTGCCAGCAGCCGGACAGGGGCCTACGAGCAGTACTTC,CASSRTGAYEQYF
TRBJ2-7,TRBV15,-,-,17,TGTGCCACCAGCAGAGATCCGTGGGGGCTGTTCGAGTACGAGCAGTACTTC,CATSRDPWGLFEYEQYF
TRBJ2-3,TRBV27,few,-,15,TGTGCCAGCAGTCCCTACAGCGGGAGCACAGATACGCAGTATTTT,CASSPYSGSTDTQYF